The 10 T cell receptor beta chains reported below all come from one sample, sequenced in a study of blood T cell repertoires in COVID-19. Profiled with immunoSEQ multiplex PCR; TCRdb holds only in-frame clones, not every one. The sample has some 66,000 clones, about 70% seen once. Sequencing input: peripheral blood. These receptors were collected from a woman older than 75 with acute or convalescent COVID-19.

This sequence joins TRBV28 and TRBJ2-7, with TRBD2 as a possible D gene (5 bases). The CDR3 loop spans 15 amino acids. Trimming took 2 bases from V and 4 from J, leaving 15 bases between them. From germline, CDR1 is MDHEN and CDR2 SYDVKM. The chain's CDR3 is CASSLIQGSRYEQYF. In nucleotides, the CDR3 is TGTGCCAGCAGTTTAATACAAGGGAGTCGATACGAGCAGTACTTC. Full variable domain (outside the CDR3, taken from reference TRBV28 and TRBJ2-7): DVKVTQSSRYLVKRTGEKVFLECVQDMDHENMFWYRQDPGLGLRLIYFSYDVKMKEKGDIPEGYSVSREKKERFSLILESASTNQTSMYLCASSLIQGSRYEQYFGPGTRLTVT.

The J gene is TRBJ1-3, the V gene TRBV3-1 (or the pseudogene TRBV3-2); D is unresolved. This CDR3 region has 15 residues. V lost 3 bases and J 0 bases, leaving 9 bases between the germline ends. Germline V gene data show CDR1 as LGHDT and CDR2 as YNNKEL (reference sequence). In nucleotides, the CDR3 is TGTGCCAGCAGCCAGGGAGACCACTCTGGAAACACCATATATTTT. Amino acids: CASSQGDHSGNTIYF.

The chain recombines TRBV6-5 with TRBJ2-5; 8 nucleotides align to TRBD2. Germline lookup yields CDR1 MNHEY and CDR2 SVGAGI. The CDR3 consists of 16 residues. With 2 bases clipped from V and 1 base from J, the junction kept 6 bases outside the gene matches. The CDR3 loop is CASSYTRGGRQETQYF. In DNA, the CDR3 is TGTGCCAGCAGTTACACCCGGGGGGGACGCCAAGAGACCCAGTACTTC.

This rearrangement joins TRBV30 to TRBJ1-6; no reliable D call. This CDR3 comprises 13 residues. The V and J ends lost 4 bases and 3 bases respectively, with 7 bases between them. The germline CDR1 and CDR2 sequences are GTSNPN and SVGIG (reference sequence). CDR3 sequence (DNA): TGTGCCTGGACGCGCGGCTATAATTCACCCCTCCACTTT. It encodes CAWTRGYNSPLHF.

As to this clone: The germline gene is not matched at one end of the junction; a read error may be the cause. This sequence joins TRBV20-1 and TRBJ1-1; D is perhaps TRBD1 (6 bases). The CDR3 extends over 11 amino acids. The V gene's germline CDR1 is DFQATT and CDR2 SNEGSKA (reference sequence). CDR3 loop: CSGHQNTEAFF. In DNA form, the CDR3 reads TGTTCGGGACACCAGAACACTGAAGCTTTCTTT.

This chain uses TRBV27 with TRBJ2-1; 7 nucleotides agree with TRBD2. The ends lost 5 bases at V and 2 bases at J; junction bases unmatched: 9. Germline V lookup: CDR1 MNHEY, CDR2 SMNVEV (reference sequence). The CDR3 spans 16 residues. CDR3 in DNA: TGTGCCAGCAGTATCTCCCCGGGACTAACCTACAATGAGCAGTTCTTC. Its protein is CASSISPGLTYNEQFF.

The genes are TRBV13 and TRBJ1-6; D unclear. The CDR3 loop spans 18 amino acids. V was trimmed by 5 bases and J by 0 bases, leaving 17 bases between them. Germline assignment: CDR1 PRHDT and CDR2 FYEKMQ (reference sequence). The chain's CDR3 is CASSPPPVESSYNSPLHF. The CDR3 nucleotides read TGTGCCAGCAGCCCCCCCCCGGTGGAGAGCTCCTATAATTCACCCCTCCACTTT.

The chain couples TRBV5-1 to TRBJ1-5, with 7 bases matching TRBD1. Germline lookup yields CDR1 SGHRS and CDR2 YFSETQ. There are 14 residues in the CDR3. The J segment lost 5 bases and the V segment lost 4 bases, leaving 6 bases of the junction unmatched. The CDR3 DNA is TGCGCCAGCAGCCCCCGAGGGGGCGATCAGCCCCAGCATTTT. It encodes CASSPRGGDQPQHF. Filled out from reference TRBV5-1 and TRBJ1-5, the complete variable domain reads KAGVTQTPRYLIKTRGQQVTLSCSPISGHRSVSWYQQTPGQGLQFLFEYFSETQRNKGNFPGRFSGRQFSNSRSEMNVSTLELGDSALYLCASSPRGGDQPQHFGDGTRLSIL.

The chain carries TRBV7-9 and TRBJ2-1; no clear D gene. V was shortened by 1 base and J by 5 bases, with 3 bases between the two germline ends. This CDR3 has 12 residues. Germline lookup yields CDR1 SEHNR and CDR2 FQNEAQ (reference sequence). CDR3 DNA: TGTGCCAGCAGCTTAGTAAACAATGAGCAGTTCTTC. This encodes CASSLVNNEQFF.

The chain is built from TRBV7-2 and TRBJ1-6; possible D gene TRBD1, 5 bases. Germline-derived CDR1 and CDR2 are SGHTA and FQGNSA. The CDR3 spans 14 residues. Trimming removed 3 bases from V and 8 bases from J, with 11 bases in between. Here the CDR3 DNA reads TGTGCCAGCAGCTTGTTAGGGGCGGATTCACCCCTCCACTTT. Translated, it gives CASSLLGADSPLHF.